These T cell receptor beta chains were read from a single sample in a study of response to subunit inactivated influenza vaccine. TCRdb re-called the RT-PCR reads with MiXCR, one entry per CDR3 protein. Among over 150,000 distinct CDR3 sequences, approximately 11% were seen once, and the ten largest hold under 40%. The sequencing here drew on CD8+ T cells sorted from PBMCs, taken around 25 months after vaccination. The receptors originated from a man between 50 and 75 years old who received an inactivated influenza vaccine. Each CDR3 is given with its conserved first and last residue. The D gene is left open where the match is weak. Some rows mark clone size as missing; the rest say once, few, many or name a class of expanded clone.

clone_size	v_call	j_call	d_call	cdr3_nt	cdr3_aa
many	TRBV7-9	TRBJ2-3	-	TGTGCCAGCAGCTTAGCTTTATCCGGGACCGGAAATACGCAGTATTTT	CASSLALSGTGNTQYF
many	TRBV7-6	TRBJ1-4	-	TGTGCCAGCAGCTTAGGACCTGGAAAACTGTTTTTT	CASSLGPGKLFF
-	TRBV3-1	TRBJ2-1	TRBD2	TGTGCCAGCTCCCAAGACGCCCCTAATAGCGGGGCGTCCTACAATGAGCAGTTCTTC	CASSQDAPNSGASYNEQFF
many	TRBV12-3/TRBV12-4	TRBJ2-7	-	TGTGCCAGCAGTTTAGACGGGAGCTCCTACGAGCAGTACTTC	CASSLDGSSYEQYF
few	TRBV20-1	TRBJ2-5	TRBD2	TGCAGTGCTAGACAACTAGCGGAGGAGACCCAGTACTTC	CSARQLAEETQYF
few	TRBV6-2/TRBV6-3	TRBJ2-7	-	TGTGCCAGCGGACTGTCCTACGAGCAGTACTTC	CASGLSYEQYF
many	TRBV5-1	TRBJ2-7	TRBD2	TGCGCCAGCAGCGTGACTAGCGGGAGGGAGTACATGAACGAGCAGTACTTC	CASSVTSGREYMNEQYF
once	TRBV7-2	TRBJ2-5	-	TGTGCCAGCAGCTTAGCGAGTAGTCGGGGGGAGACCCAGTACTTC	CASSLASSRGETQYF
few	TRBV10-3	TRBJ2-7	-	TGTGCCATCAGTGAACTCTCCCGGTACGAGGGGGAAGTATTCTACGAGCAGTACTTC	CAISELSRYEGEVFYEQYF
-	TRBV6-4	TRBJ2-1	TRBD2	TGTGCCCCTGGATGGCCCGGGACTAGCGCCGACAATGAGCAGTTCTTC	CAPGWPGTSADNEQFF
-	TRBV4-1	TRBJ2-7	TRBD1	TGCGCCAGCAGCCCCCGACAGGGTCTCAACGAGCAGTACTTC	CASSPRQGLNEQYF
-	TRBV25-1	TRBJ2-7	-	TGTGCCAGCAGTGACCCAGGGATGGACGAGCAGTACTTC	CASSDPGMDEQYF
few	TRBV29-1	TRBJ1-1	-	TGCAGCGTAGTTGACCGGGGTGAAGCTTTCTTT	CSVVDRGEAFF
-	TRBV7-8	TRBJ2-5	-	TGTGCCAGCAGCTTAGAGGCCAGCGGGCAAGAGACCCAGTACTTC	CASSLEASGQETQYF
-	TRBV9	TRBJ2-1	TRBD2	TGTGCCAGCAGCGTAGGGGTGGGAGGGCCGGTTGAGCAGTTCTTC	CASSVGVGGPVEQFF
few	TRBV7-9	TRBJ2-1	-	TGTGCCAGCAGCTTAGGTCTTTTTGAGCAGTTCTTC	CASSLGLFEQFF
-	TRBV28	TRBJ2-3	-	TGTGCCAGCAGTTCGCTAGGAACAGCTAGCACAGATACGCAGTATTTT	CASSSLGTASTDTQYF
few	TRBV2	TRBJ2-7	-	TGTGCCAGCACGACCCCTAACGAGCAGTACTTC	CASTTPNEQYF
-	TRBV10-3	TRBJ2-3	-	TGTGCCATCAGTGATAACCCTAGCTCACAAGATACGCAGTATTTT	CAISDNPSSQDTQYF
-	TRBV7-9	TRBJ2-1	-	TGTGCCAGCAGCTTAGGGGTCCGGGTTCCCTACAATGAGCAGTTCTTC	CASSLGVRVPYNEQFF
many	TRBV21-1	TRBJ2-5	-	TGTGCCAGCTTTCTGGGATCAGAGACCCAGTACTTC	CASFLGSETQYF
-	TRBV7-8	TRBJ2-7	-	TGTGCCAGCAGCTTAGTTGGATATTCCTACGAGCAGTACTTC	CASSLVGYSYEQYF